What follows describes a single T cell receptor beta chain. The data originate from a study of blood T cells in healthy people across ages. This CDR3 is 12 amino acids long. Primed by a sample-barcoded 5' primer and a J-beta primer mix, a second PCR proceeded for 7 to 11 cycles. Via MiXCR, TCRdb re-called the 5' RACE reads, giving one row per CDR3 protein. The sample has over 1,500,000 distinct CDR3 sequences; about 39% are singletons. The TCR comes from a human donor in good health. V is TRBV21-1 and J is TRBJ2-1; the table calls TRBD1, which could not be checked here. TRBV21-1 is assigned pseudogene status. The sequencing sample was made of blood. CDR3 nucleotide sequence: TGTGCCAGCAGCAGGACATCCAATGAGCAGTTCTTC. Encoded protein: CASSRTSNEQFF.